A single sample is the source of the 17 T cell receptor beta chains below, sequenced in a study of T cell responses to AZD1222 COVID-19 vaccine. Sequencing was performed with immunoSEQ multiplex PCR; in TCRdb, only in-frame clones are kept and a portion is missing. Found here are 150,000 to 200,000 clones, about 88% of them singletons; the top ten hold about 1.5%. The sequences come from peripheral blood, collected on day 0 of AZD1222 vaccination. The receptors originated from an adult in good health.

Regarding this clone: At one boundary the junction diverges from the germline segment, which might be a read error. This chain links TRBV6-1 with TRBJ1-2; 8 bases are shared with TRBD1. Germline lookup yields CDR1 MNHNS and CDR2 SASEGT. The CDR3 has 13 amino acids. In DNA, the CDR3 is TGTGCCAGCAGGGAAGGGACAGGCGGGGGCTACACCTTC. The encoded protein is CASREGTGGGYTF.

This clone has just one count. This chain joins TRBV15 and TRBJ2-3; possible D gene TRBD2, 5 bases. The CDR3 consists of 13 residues. The V end lost 5 bases, the J end lost 1 base, and 7 bases lay between the germline ends. Germline V CDR1 and CDR2: LNHNV, YYDKDF (reference sequence). The CDR3 DNA reads TGTGCCACCAGCCGCGGGCGCACAGATACGCAGTATTTT. Its translation is CATSRGRTDTQYF. Variable domain in full (rest from reference TRBV15 and TRBJ2-3): DAMVIQNPRYQVTQFGKPVTLSCSQTLNHNVMYWYQQKSSQAPKLLFHYYDKDFNNEADTPDNFQSRRPNTSFCFLDIRSPGLGDTAMYLCATSRGRTDTQYFGPGTRLTVL.

This clone was counted a few times. V usage is TRBV3-1 (or the pseudogene TRBV3-2) and J usage is TRBJ1-6; 9 nucleotides match TRBD1. The CDR3 sequence is 16 residues long. From germline, CDR1 is LGHDT and CDR2 YNNKEL (reference sequence). V shed 5 bases and J 12 bases; nucleotides not matched to a gene: 14. CDR3 amino acids: CASSNYRTGARGPLHF. The CDR3 nucleotides read TGTGCCAGCAGCAATTATCGGACAGGGGCACGGGGACCCCTCCACTTT.

The V call is TRBV6-5, the J call TRBJ2-1, with TRBD1 matching over 7 bases. The CDR3 spans 14 residues. Germline trimming cut 6 bases from V and 4 bases from J; bases unmatched to any gene: 6. Germline lookup yields CDR1 MNHEY and CDR2 SVGAGI. The CDR3 sequence is CASRPGTAYNEQFF. The CDR3 nucleotides read TGTGCCAGCAGGCCAGGGACAGCATACAATGAGCAGTTCTTC.

The V call is TRBV30, the J call TRBJ2-1; 9 nucleotides agree with TRBD2. The CDR3 is 17 amino acids. V lost 0 bases and J lost 3; bases outside the gene matches: 9. CDR1 is GTSNPN, CDR2 SVGIG, per germline (reference sequence). CDR3 loop: CAWSVKLAGLFYNEQFF. The DNA for the CDR3 is TGTGCCTGGAGTGTAAAACTAGCGGGCCTTTTCTACAATGAGCAGTTCTTC.

The chain links TRBV28 to TRBJ1-1; D not certain. V lost 5 bases and J 5 bases, leaving 12 bases between the germline ends. Germline-derived CDR1 and CDR2 are MDHEN and SYDVKM. The CDR3 totals 13 residues. The CDR3 region is CASSSRQWTEAFF. CDR3 bases: TGTGCCAGCAGTAGTAGGCAGTGGACTGAAGCTTTCTTT.

This clone came up once. V is TRBV5-1 and J is TRBJ2-7; D is unclear. Trimming cost V 0 bases and J 0 bases, with 13 bases left between them. The CDR3 is 16 residues long. Germline lookup yields CDR1 SGHRS and CDR2 YFSETQ. The CDR3 loop reads CASSLVILGFSYEQYF. CDR3 coding DNA: TGCGCCAGCAGCTTGGTAATTCTCGGCTTCTCCTACGAGCAGTACTTC.

The chain combines TRBV5-1 with TRBJ2-1; 10 bases are a match to TRBD2. Trimming cost V 7 bases and J 9 bases; bases outside gene matches: 7. The CDR3 extends over 13 amino acids. Germline assignment: CDR1 SGHRS and CDR2 YFSETQ. The CDR3 DNA reads as TGCGCCAGCCGAGCGGGAGGGCCCGGTGAGCAGTTCTTC. It translates to CASRAGGPGEQFF. The whole variable domain, filled in from reference TRBV5-1 and TRBJ2-1, reads KAGVTQTPRYLIKTRGQQVTLSCSPISGHRSVSWYQQTPGQGLQFLFEYFSETQRNKGNFPGRFSGRQFSNSRSEMNVSTLELGDSALYLCASRAGGPGEQFFGPGTRLTVL.

The rearrangement joins TRBV19 to TRBJ2-2; D is perhaps TRBD1 or TRBD2 (5 bases each). V was cut by 3 bases and J by 8 bases, with 13 bases left in between. The CDR3 runs to 14 residues. Germline loops: CDR1 LNHDA, CDR2 SQIVND (reference sequence). The CDR3 coding sequence is TGTGCCAGTAGTATGTTGGGGGTTAGAGGGGAGCTGTTTTTT. Its translation: CASSMLGVRGELFF.

The chain uses TRBV28 and TRBJ1-2, with 8 bases that match TRBD1. V lost 2 bases, J lost 4 bases, and 3 bases stayed unmatched. CDR1 is MDHEN, CDR2 SYDVKM, per germline. CDR3 length equals 14 residues. The CDR3 sequence is CASSLLTGGYGYTF. The CDR3 coding sequence is TGTGCCAGCAGTTTACTTACAGGGGGCTATGGCTACACCTTC.

The chain couples TRBV29-1 to TRBJ1-4; tentative D call: TRBD1 (6 bases). This CDR3 is 13 amino acids long. Germline V gene data show CDR1 as SQVTM and CDR2 as ANQGSEA. Deletions cut 2 bases from V and 8 bases from J, with 12 bases between. CDR3 loop: CSVEMPGEEKLFF. The CDR3 DNA is TGCAGCGTTGAAATGCCAGGGGAAGAAAAACTGTTTTTT.

The rearrangement uses TRBV19 and TRBJ2-5, with a tentative D call TRBD1 (7 bases). The CDR3 sequence is 16 residues long. Germline V gene sequence: CDR1 LNHDA, CDR2 SQIVND (reference sequence). V lost 3 bases, J lost 2 bases, and 16 bases lay in between. CDR3 sequence (DNA): TGTGCCAGTAGTATCCCAGCAGGGGGGCTTCAAGAGACCCAGTACTTC. Residues: CASSIPAGGLQETQYF.

The rearrangement links TRBV19 to TRBJ1-2; maybe TRBD1 (5 bases). V was clipped by 5 bases and J by 4 bases, with 14 bases between them. Germline V gene sequence: CDR1 LNHDA, CDR2 SQIVND (reference sequence). This CDR3 spans 14 amino acids. DNA for the CDR3: TGTGCCAGTAGTCTTCAGGGCCTTGGCTATGGCTACACCTTC. Translation: CASSLQGLGYGYTF.

The chain has TRBV9 and TRBJ2-1; D is uncertain. V was clipped by 0 bases and J by 4 bases, with 5 bases between them. The CDR3 extends over 13 amino acids. Germline CDR1 is SGDLS and CDR2 is YYNGEE. The CDR3 nucleotides are TGTGCCAGCAGCGTAGGGCCGTACAATGAGCAGTTCTTC. It codes for CASSVGPYNEQFF. Filled out from reference TRBV9 and TRBJ2-1, the complete variable domain reads DSGVTQTPKHLITATGQRVTLRCSPRSGDLSVYWYQQSLDQGLQFLIQYYNGEERAKGNILERFSAQQFPDLHSELNLSSLELGDSALYFCASSVGPYNEQFFGPGTRLTVL.

The chain recombines TRBV5-1 with TRBJ2-2; TRBD2 matches 11 bases. The CDR3 length is 14 residues. Losses at the gene ends were 7 bases for V and 15 bases for J; bases not matched to a gene: 14. Germline-derived CDR1 and CDR2 are SGHRS and YFSETQ. CDR3 residues: CASAPDLAGGPVFF. The CDR3 DNA reads as TGCGCCAGCGCCCCCGATCTAGCGGGGGGACCTGTGTTTTTT.

The chain couples TRBV5-4 to TRBJ2-3; D is possibly TRBD1 (5 bases). This CDR3 has 15 residues. Germline CDR1 is SGHNT and CDR2 is YYREEE (reference sequence). The germline V and J ends were trimmed by 4 bases and 2 bases, with 14 bases remaining between them. CDR3 protein: CASSPRVGHTDTQYF. CDR3 coding DNA: TGTGCCAGCAGCCCCAGGGTAGGACACACAGATACGCAGTATTTT.

J is TRBJ1-1 and V is TRBV15, with TRBD1 as a possible D gene (5 bases). The germline V gene encodes CDR1 LNHNV and CDR2 YYDKDF (reference sequence). Trimming took 5 bases from V and 1 from J, leaving 11 bases between them. CDR3 length: 14 amino acids. CDR3: CATSLGAANTEAFF. The CDR3 DNA is TGTGCCACCAGCTTAGGGGCCGCGAACACTGAAGCTTTCTTT.